Listed below are T cell receptor beta chains from one sample, sequenced in a study of cytomegalovirus exposure and HLA in healthy donors. Libraries were prepared by immunoSEQ multiplex PCR; TCRdb keeps only in-frame clonotypes and omits some of them. This sample has 140,000 to 150,000 clones, with around 78% found just once. The specimen sequenced was PBMCs. The receptors shown here come from a woman under 30 in good health and CMV-seropositive. CDR3s include the opening cysteine and the closing phenylalanine or tryptophan. D genes are given only for firm matches. Size is omitted from some rows. Given values are once, few, many or a class for expanded clones.

d_gene	len	abundance	j_gene	v_gene	CDR3aa	CDR3nt
.	15	few	TRBJ1-6	TRBV10-1	CASSEGATGNSPLHF	TGCGCCAGCAGTGAAGGGGCCACCGGGAATTCACCCCTCCACTTT
.	13	.	TRBJ1-5	TRBV6-1	CASSRTGNQPQHF	TGTGCCAGCAGTCGGACAGGCAATCAGCCCCAGCATTTT
TRBD1	14	.	TRBJ2-3	TRBV28	CASRKTGSTDTQYF	TGTGCCAGCAGGAAGACAGGGAGCACAGATACGCAGTATTTT
.	15	.	TRBJ1-2	TRBV5-6	CASTLGGGAHYGYTF	TGTGCCAGCACCCTGGGCGGGGGGGCGCACTATGGCTACACCTTC
.	12	.	TRBJ2-5	TRBV13	CASSLGLETQYF	TGTGCCAGCAGCTTAGGCTTGGAGACCCAGTACTTC
TRBD1	14	.	TRBJ1-6	TRBV19	CASATGTGSSPLHF	TGTGCCAGCGCAACCGGGACAGGGAGTTCACCCCTCCACTTT
TRBD1	16	.	TRBJ1-6	TRBV19	CASSFRDRGEGSPLHF	TGTGCCAGTAGTTTCCGGGACAGGGGGGAAGGATCACCCCTCCACTTT
TRBD2	14	.	TRBJ2-3	TRBV11-2	CASSLGGGKDTQYF	TGTGCCAGCAGCTTAGGCGGGGGGAAGGATACGCAGTATTTT
TRBD1	14	.	TRBJ1-5	TRBV18	CASSPAGGHQPQHF	TGTGCCAGCTCACCCGCAGGGGGCCATCAGCCCCAGCATTTT
TRBD1	16	.	TRBJ1-1	TRBV5-6	CASSSGDRGLDTEAFF	TGTGCCAGCAGCTCCGGGGACAGGGGGCTCGATACTGAAGCTTTCTTT
.	13	few	TRBJ2-5	TRBV30	CAWRRRGGETQYF	TGTGCCTGGAGGCGACGGGGAGGAGAGACCCAGTACTTC
TRBD1	15	.	TRBJ2-1	TRBV18	CASSPQDRGNNEQFF	TGTGCCAGCTCACCCCAGGACAGGGGGAACAATGAGCAGTTCTTC
TRBD1	15	.	TRBJ2-3	TRBV6-6	CASSYVQGSKDTQYF	TGTGCCAGCAGTTACGTACAGGGGAGTAAAGATACGCAGTATTTT
TRBD1	19	.	TRBJ1-5	TRBV4-1	CASSQDSHSGQGNNQPQHF	TGCGCCAGCAGCCAAGATTCGCACTCCGGACAGGGAAACAATCAGCCCCAGCATTTT
TRBD1	21	.	TRBJ1-1	TRBV5-1	CASSPKTGTGGEVRRNTEAFF	TGCGCCAGCAGCCCGAAGACCGGGACAGGGGGAGAAGTTCGGCGGAACACTGAAGCTTTCTTT
.	12	.	TRBJ2-7	TRBV29-1	CSATTDQYEQYF	TGCAGCGCCACGACAGACCAATACGAGCAGTACTTC
TRBD1	15	.	TRBJ1-2	TRBV11-3	CASSAHRGLIYGYTF	TGTGCCAGCAGCGCCCACAGGGGGCTGATCTATGGCTACACCTTC
TRBD1	16	.	TRBJ2-2	TRBV13	CASSLDRTGGFGELFF	TGTGCCAGCAGCTTAGATCGGACAGGGGGCTTCGGGGAGCTGTTTTTT
TRBD1	15	.	TRBJ2-7	TRBV6-1	CASSPYTGGGYEQYF	TGTGCCAGCAGTCCGTATACAGGGGGCGGATACGAGCAGTACTTC
.	12	.	TRBJ1-2	TRBV5-5	CASHDSNYGYTF	TGTGCCAGCCACGACAGTAACTATGGCTACACCTTC
TRBD1	12	.	TRBJ2-7	TRBV28	CASSPQGYEQYF	TGTGCCAGCAGTCCACAGGGGTACGAGCAGTACTTC
.	17	.	TRBJ1-2	TRBV18	CASSPEVTGFRNYGYTF	TGTGCCAGCTCACCAGAGGTAACCGGATTCCGAAACTATGGCTACACCTTC
.	13	.	TRBJ1-3	TRBV18	CASSQRTADTIYF	TGTGCCAGCTCACAACGGACAGCGGACACCATATATTTT
TRBD2	16	.	TRBJ2-5	TRBV5-1	CASSLLAGGTQETQYF	TGCGCCAGCAGCTTACTAGCGGGGGGTACTCAAGAGACCCAGTACTTC
.	12	few	TRBJ1-1	TRBV7-2	CASSPSGWRAFF	TGTGCCAGCAGCCCGAGCGGCTGGCGAGCTTTCTTT
TRBD1	14	.	TRBJ2-1	TRBV5-4	CASSKIGQGEEQFF	TGTGCCAGCAGCAAAATAGGACAGGGCGAGGAGCAGTTCTTC
.	16	once	TRBJ2-1	TRBV19	CASRTLFRGNHNEQFF	TGTGCCAGTAGGACGTTGTTTAGGGGTAACCACAATGAGCAGTTCTTC
TRBD1	16	few	TRBJ1-4	TRBV5-1	CASSGGTGAFGEKLFF	TGCGCCAGCAGCGGGGGGACAGGGGCATTCGGAGAAAAACTGTTTTTT
TRBD1	15	.	TRBJ1-1	TRBV11-2	CASSSTTGMNTEAFF	TGTGCCAGCAGCTCTACGACAGGGATGAACACTGAAGCTTTCTTT
.	13	.	TRBJ1-1	TRBV5-4	CASSLDQNTEAFF	TGTGCCAGCAGCCTAGACCAGAACACTGAAGCTTTCTTT
TRBD1	14	.	TRBJ1-5	TRBV27	CASSSQGVNQPQHF	TGTGCCAGCAGTTCACAGGGGGTCAATCAGCCCCAGCATTTT
.	15	.	TRBJ1-4	TRBV4-1	CASSQAPTTNEKLFF	TGCGCCAGCAGCCAGGCCCCAACAACTAATGAAAAACTGTTTTTT
.	15	.	TRBJ1-2	TRBV28	CASSSHRVSSYGYTF	TGTGCCAGCAGTTCACACAGGGTCTCTAGCTATGGCTACACCTTC
.	13	few	TRBJ2-3	TRBV6-4	CASSEQVTDTQYF	TGTGCCAGCAGTGAACAGGTCACAGATACGCAGTATTTT
TRBD1	16	.	TRBJ1-6	TRBV28	CASSPSPGQRFSPLHF	TGTGCCAGCAGCCCCTCGCCGGGACAGAGATTTTCACCCCTCCACTTT
.	14	.	TRBJ1-1	TRBV15	CATSRGFGSPEAFF	TGTGCCACCAGCAGAGGGTTTGGGAGTCCTGAAGCTTTCTTT
.	14	.	TRBJ2-7	TRBV5-6	CASSFRQDVYEQYF	TGTGCCAGCAGCTTTCGACAGGACGTATACGAGCAGTACTTC
.	14	.	TRBJ1-2	TRBV6-5	CASTSTGAFYGYTF	TGTGCCAGCACCTCGACAGGAGCATTCTATGGCTACACCTTC